One and the same sample provided the 20 T cell receptor beta chains below, sequenced in a study of shared clonotypes between healthy human individuals. The assay was immunoSEQ multiplex PCR, and TCRdb's table has in-frame clones only and misses some. The sample carries some 1.5 million clones, around 95% recorded once. The sequenced sample consisted of naive CD4+ T cells sorted from blood. Stated subset: CD45RA+ positively selected. These receptors originate from a man aged 25-40 years in good health.

The chain combines TRBV13 with TRBJ1-4; 7 bases map to TRBD1. Germline CDR1 PRHDT, CDR2 FYEKMQ (reference sequence). Unmatched junction bases numbered 10, after V lost 0 bases and J lost 0 bases. The CDR3 length is 19 residues. For the CDR3, the DNA is TGTGCCAGCAGCTTAGGAGTAGGGGGCGGTTTCTCAACTAATGAAAAACTGTTTTTT. Its protein is CASSLGVGGGFSTNEKLFF.

The V call is TRBV28, the J call TRBJ1-5, with D possibly being TRBD1 (5 bases). The germline gives CDR1 MDHEN, CDR2 SYDVKM. V was trimmed by 6 bases and J by 2 bases, leaving 26 bases between them. The CDR3 sequence is 19 residues long. The CDR3 loop is CASRGVTRLPRRGNQPQHF. Here the CDR3 DNA reads TGTGCCAGCAGAGGGGTGACCAGACTCCCCCGCCGCGGCAATCAGCCCCAGCATTTT.

With regard to this clone: Within the sample, other DNA sequences also encode this same CDR3. V and J are TRBV18 and TRBJ2-1; weak D call: TRBD1 (5 bases). The CDR3 consists of 11 residues. CDR1 and CDR2 from the germline V gene are KGHSH and LQKENI. Trimming stripped 6 bases from V and 7 bases from J, with 7 bases between. CDR3 nucleotides: TGTGCCAGCTCCCCAGGGAATGAGCAGTTCTTC. Its translation: CASSPGNEQFF.

The chain recombines TRBV2 with TRBJ2-7; 8 positions match TRBD2. There are 12 residues in the CDR3. Germline CDR1 is SNHLY and CDR2 is FYNNEI. After removal of 6 bases from V and 7 bases from J, the junction contained 5 bases not matched to a gene. The CDR3 sequence: CASRGLAREQYF. The CDR3 DNA sequence: TGTGCCAGCAGAGGACTAGCTAGAGAGCAGTACTTC. The whole variable domain, remainder taken from reference TRBV2 and TRBJ2-7, is EPEVTQTPSHQVTQMGQEVILRCVPISNHLYFYWYRQILGQKVEFLVSFYNNEISEKSEIFDDQFSVERPDGSNFTLKIRSTKLEDSAMYFCASRGLAREQYFGPGTRLTVT.

With regard to this clone: This same CDR3 is encoded by further DNA sequences in the sample. V and J are TRBV18 and TRBJ2-1; D not resolved. V was trimmed by 3 bases and J by 10 bases, leaving 10 bases between them. The CDR3 loop spans 12 amino acids. Germline V CDR1 and CDR2: KGHSH, LQKENI. The CDR3 DNA reads TGTGCCAGCTCACCCGGTAGCAACGAGCAGTTCTTC. It is translated as CASSPGSNEQFF.

The rearrangement uses TRBV5-6 and TRBJ2-4, with D possibly being TRBD2 (5 bases). CDR3 length equals 13 residues. Germline V gives CDR1 SGHDT, CDR2 YYEEEE. Trimming removed 4 bases from V and 0 bases from J, with 5 bases in between. The CDR3 reads CASSGLAKNIQYF. As DNA, the CDR3 is TGTGCCAGCAGCGGACTAGCCAAAAACATTCAGTACTTC. The complete variable domain, with remaining parts taken from reference TRBV5-6 and TRBJ2-4, reads DAGVTQSPTHLIKTRGQQVTLRCSPKSGHDTVSWYQQALGQGPQFIFQYYEEEERQRGNFPDRFSGHQFPNYSSELNVNALLLGDSALYLCASSGLAKNIQYFGAGTRLSVL.

Details on this clone: This CDR3 is also generated by other DNA sequences in the sample. The CDR3 spells CASSLVAGTDTQYF. The CDR3 bases are TGCGCCAGCAGCTTGGTTGCGGGTACAGATACGCAGTATTTT. This sequence joins TRBV5-1 and TRBJ2-3, with D perhaps TRBD2 (5 bases). CDR1 is SGHRS and CDR2 is YFSETQ in the germline V gene. There are 14 residues in the CDR3. Trimming took 0 bases from V and 3 from J, leaving 8 bases between them.

The rearrangement joins TRBV4-1 to TRBJ2-1; D is possibly TRBD1 (5 bases). Germline V CDR1 and CDR2: MGHRA, YSYEKL. The CDR3 length is 14 residues. Trimming stripped 0 bases from V and 9 bases from J, with 12 bases between. The CDR3 sequence is CASSQEHFRGEQFF. CDR3 DNA: TGCGCCAGCAGCCAAGAACACTTTAGGGGTGAGCAGTTCTTC.

The chain uses TRBV25-1 and TRBJ1-4, with D uncertain. Germline-derived CDR1 and CDR2 are MGHDK and SYGVNS. The CDR3 covers 17 residues. The V end was cut by 2 bases, the J end by 2 bases, with 15 bases between. The chain's CDR3 is CASSEPGQGWTNEKLFF. DNA of the CDR3: TGTGCCAGCAGTGAACCCGGTCAAGGGTGGACTAATGAAAAACTGTTTTTT.

CDR3 nucleotides: TGTGCCAGCCCCGGACCCCGGCCGGGGACAGGGCTAAACGAGCAGTACTTC. Translating it yields CASPGPRPGTGLNEQYF. This rearrangement joins TRBV2 to TRBJ2-7; 9 nucleotides agree with TRBD1. This CDR3 comprises 17 residues. V shed 8 bases and J 5 bases; nucleotides not matched to a gene: 19. CDR1 is SNHLY, CDR2 FYNNEI, per germline.

The chain has TRBV7-9 and TRBJ2-7; D could derive from TRBD1 or TRBD2 (5 bases each). Trimming pared 4 bases from V and 3 bases from J, leaving 25 bases between. Germline loops: CDR1 SEHNR, CDR2 FQNEAQ (reference sequence). CDR3 length: 18 residues. DNA of the CDR3: TGTGCCAGCAGCTCCCCCCGCTCCTCCGGGACGCTCCTCTACGAGCAGTACTTC. This translates into CASSSPRSSGTLLYEQYF.

V is TRBV20-1 and J is TRBJ2-1; TRBD2 aligns across 7 bases. V lost 4 bases and J lost 9; bases outside the gene matches: 3. Germline lookup yields CDR1 DFQATT and CDR2 SNEGSKA (reference sequence). CDR3 length equals 11 residues. CDR3 coding DNA: TGCAGTGCTACTAGCGGTCTTGAGCAGTTCTTC. It specifies CSATSGLEQFF.

V usage is TRBV7-9 and J usage is TRBJ2-5; maybe TRBD2 (5 bases). V was cut by 1 base and J by 2 bases, with 8 bases left in between. Germline lookup yields CDR1 SEHNR and CDR2 FQNEAQ (reference sequence). The CDR3 is 14 amino acids. The CDR3: CASSLDPGQETQYF. CDR3 coding DNA: TGTGCCAGCAGCTTAGACCCGGGACAAGAGACCCAGTACTTC. The complete variable domain, with remaining parts taken from reference TRBV7-9 and TRBJ2-5, reads DTGVSQNPRHKITKRGQNVTFRCDPISEHNRLYWYRQTLGQGPEFLTYFQNEAQLEKSRLLSDRFSAERPKGSFSTLEIQRTEQGDSAMYLCASSLDPGQETQYFGPGTRLLVL.

The chain combines TRBV5-4 with TRBJ2-1, with D tentatively TRBD1 (6 bases). This CDR3 has 15 amino acids. CDR1 is SGHNT and CDR2 is YYREEE in the germline V gene (reference sequence). Trimming pared 4 bases from V and 5 bases from J, leaving 16 bases between. CDR3 sequence reads: CASSPKPGQDNEQFF. The CDR3 nucleotides are TGTGCCAGCAGCCCTAAACCGGGACAAGACAATGAGCAGTTCTTC.

The chain carries TRBV15 and TRBJ2-2; possibly TRBD2 for D (7 bases). This CDR3 spans 14 amino acids. V was clipped by 9 bases and J by 7 bases, with 18 bases between them. In germline, CDR1 is LNHNV, CDR2 YYDKDF (reference sequence). CDR3 nucleotides: TGTGCCACGCGGGAGCAAGGGGGAAGCGGGGAGCTGTTTTTT. It encodes CATREQGGSGELFF. The full variable domain, its missing parts supplied by reference TRBV15 and TRBJ2-2, is DAMVIQNPRYQVTQFGKPVTLSCSQTLNHNVMYWYQQKSSQAPKLLFHYYDKDFNNEADTPDNFQSRRPNTSFCFLDIRSPGLGDTAMYLCATREQGGSGELFFGEGSRLTVL.

This clone was observed a single time. The V call is TRBV7-9, the J call TRBJ2-3; the match to TRBD2 covers 8 bases. From germline, CDR1 is SEHNR and CDR2 FQNEAQ (reference sequence). CDR3 length equals 16 residues. V lost 4 bases and J lost 5; bases outside the gene matches: 11. CDR3 sequence (DNA): TGTGCCAGCAGCTCGCCCCTCAGCGGGAGAGGAGATACGCAGTATTTT. Translation gives CASSSPLSGRGDTQYF.

The chain combines TRBV4-3 with TRBJ1-1, with D perhaps matching TRBD1 (5 bases). The V end was cut by 5 bases, the J end by 4 bases, with 14 bases between. CDR1 and CDR2 (germline): LGHNA, YSLEER. The CDR3 extends over 14 amino acids. The CDR3, as DNA: TGCGCCAGCAGCTTAAACCCGGGGGGCACTGAAGCTTTCTTT. Translating it yields CASSLNPGGTEAFF.

The chain joins TRBV28 to TRBJ2-7; TRBD2 matches at 8 bases. With V trimmed by 6 bases and J by 0 bases, 7 bases remained unmatched. CDR3 length: 15 amino acids. Per the germline V gene, CDR1 is MDHEN and CDR2 is SYDVKM. As DNA, the CDR3 is TGTGCCAGCAGCCACCCGACTAGCGTCTCCTACGAGCAGTACTTC. This sequence encodes CASSHPTSVSYEQYF.

The chain is built from TRBV29-1 and TRBJ2-7; the D gene is possibly TRBD2 (5 bases). V was trimmed by 4 bases and J by 2 bases, leaving 15 bases between them. The CDR3 is 14 residues long. The germline gives CDR1 SQVTM, CDR2 ANQGSEA. The CDR3 DNA reads as TGCAGCGTTGGAGGACTGGGGAATACCTACGAGCAGTACTTC. Its translation: CSVGGLGNTYEQYF.

The chain is built from TRBV11-3 and TRBJ2-3; perhaps TRBD2 as D (5 bases). Germline V lookup: CDR1 SGHNT, CDR2 YENEEA. V lost 5 bases and J lost 2, with 11 bases in between. This CDR3 has 14 amino acids. The DNA for the CDR3 is TGTGCCAGCAGCGAAAGCGGAACCACAGATACGCAGTATTTT. Protein sequence: CASSESGTTDTQYF.